This T cell receptor (beta chain) was observed in a study of a mutant IDH1 vaccine in newly diagnosed glioma. For the study at large: Patients were started on vaccination 4-6 weeks after radiotherapy alone, or with temozolomide cycles. Treated patients were approximately 60% male, approximately 38% female, mean age about 41 years.

Points on this clone: The antigen is undetermined.

Noted time point: week 47, end of study. What each vaccine dose contained was 300 ug of mutant IDH1 20-mer peptide, accompanied by topical imiquimod. The CDR3 sequence is 15 residues long. Germline values: CDR1 SGDLS, CDR2 YYNGEE. V was cut by 0 bases and J by 5 bases, with 11 bases left in between. Profiled with immunoSEQ multiplex PCR; TCRdb holds only in-frame clones, not every one. Among about 56,000 clones listed, roughly 80% were seen once. Study outcomes and limitations: Patients showed vaccine-induced immune responses at a rate of roughly 94%.

This sequence joins TRBV9 and TRBJ1-4; D is unresolved. The clonotype was recovered from a man aged 45 to 65 with glioma. Sample: PBMCs, taken from a glioma patient whose treatment included an IDH1 peptide vaccine. This CDR3 is CASSVAVGGNEKLFF. Here the CDR3 DNA reads TGTGCCAGCAGCGTAGCGGTGGGTGGGAATGAAAAACTGTTTTTT.